This T cell receptor (beta chain) is drawn from a study of OX40 agonist ivuxolimab in advanced cancers. Turning to the study itself: Under the entry rules, prior anti-PD-1, anti-PD-L1 or anti-CTLA-4 therapy was allowed, and approximately 40% had some.

The assay was immunoSEQ multiplex PCR, and TCRdb's table has in-frame clones only and misses some. The sample gives approximately 98,000 clones, less than 95% of which show up once; approximately 0.63% is in the top ten. Autoimmune disease history or systemic immunosuppression led to patient exclusion. J was trimmed by 4 bases and V by 8 bases; bases with no gene match: 9. The length of the CDR3 is 14 residues. The germline CDR1 and CDR2 sequences are LNHDA and SQIVND (reference sequence). The chain uses TRBV19 and TRBJ2-5, with 8 nucleotides matching TRBD1. This TCR was sampled from an adult with an advanced solid tumor such as melanoma, head and neck, liver or kidney cancer. The input for sequencing was CD4+ or CD8+ T cells sorted from blood, taken in a trial of the OX40 agonist ivuxolimab. CDR3 amino acids: CASLDRGVGETQYF. For the CDR3, the DNA is TGTGCCAGTCTCGACAGGGGAGTTGGAGAGACCCAGTACTTC.